A single TCR beta chain is shown here with its context. These data come from a study of shared clonotypes between healthy human individuals. Study as a whole: CD4 naive and CD4 memory each took three plates per donor, while CD8 naive took two and CD8 memory one.

Sequenced by immunoSEQ multiplex PCR; TCRdb stores in-frame clones only, minus some. The sample contains roughly 2,300,000 clones, less than 95% of which appear only once. The CDR3 is made up of 17 amino acids. Germline V gene lookup returns CDR1 SQVTM and CDR2 ANQGSEA. The ends were cut back, 3 bases at V and 3 bases at J, with 21 bases in the middle. What was sequenced was naive CD4+ T cells from PBMCs. The subset here: CD45RA+ positively selected. V gene TRBV29-1 combines with J gene TRBJ2-1; the D call may be TRBD1 or TRBD2 (5 bases each). The receptor's source is a man between 18 and 29 years old in good health. Some clones in this sample may be carry-over from other donors' samples. The DNA for the CDR3 is TGCAGCGTTGACCTACGGGCGAGGGGACGAGACTACAATGAGCAGTTCTTC. It codes for CSVDLRARGRDYNEQFF.